One and the same sample provided the 6 T cell receptor delta chains below, sequenced in a study of γδ T cells in repeated Plasmodium falciparum infection. Bulk repertoires came from Vgamma9/Vdelta2+ or Vdelta2-negative gammadelta T cells flow-sorted from PBMC. TCRdb repeated clone calling on the multiplex PCR reads with CATT. The sample has about 89,000 delta-chain clones; 1.4% are singletons. The sample comprised gamma-delta T cells from blood. These receptors all stem from a pool of human donors (malaria-infected and uninfected, not separated).

This clone was seen a handful of times. TCRdb has a much larger clone's protein, which differs at residue 6 from the translation of this DNA, likely because of a read error; what is shown is the protein translated from the DNA. The chain is built from TRDV1 and TRDJ1; D unresolved. Germline V gene data show CDR1 as TSWWSYY and CDR2 as QGS. V was trimmed by 4 bases and J by 0 bases, leaving 9 bases between them. This CDR3 has 14 residues. CDR3 DNA sequence: TGTGCTCTTGGGGCACTCAAAAACACCGATAAACTCATCTTT. Amino acid sequence: CALGALKNTDKLIF.

This clone was counted a few times. TCRdb attributes to this sequence the protein of a much larger clone, which differs from the DNA translation at residue 14; a read error is likely, and the protein displayed is translated from the DNA. The rearrangement uses TRDV2 and TRDJ3, with 12 nucleotides matching TRDD3. No J segment appears in TCRdb, so it was assigned here by matching the sequence to germline. The CDR3 is made up of 19 amino acids. Per the germline V gene, CDR1 is GEAIGNYY and CDR2 is EKD. In DNA form, the CDR3 reads TGTGCCTGTGACCTACTGGGGGATACTAGCTCCTGGGACGCCCGACAGATGTTTTTC. Residues: CACDLLGDTSSWDARQMFF.

Concerning this clone: This DNA's translation and the protein TCRdb lists, from a much larger clone, do not match at residue 12, likely due to a read error; the protein shown is translated from the DNA. The chain links TRDV2 to TRDJ2; no clear D. This CDR3 has 14 residues. Germline loops: CDR1 GEAIGNYY, CDR2 EKD. CDR3 region: CACDTFALTAQRFF. Here the CDR3 DNA reads TGTGCCTGTGACACCTTTGCTTTGACAGCACAACGCTTCTTT.

This clone has just a few counts. TCRdb records a much larger clone's protein for this DNA, with a difference at residue 11 that likely arises from a read error; the protein given is the translation of the DNA. V is TRDV2 and J is TRDJ3; D may be TRDD3 (5 bases). No J gene was available from TCRdb, and it was assigned here by a germline match of the DNA. CDR1 GEAIGNYY and CDR2 EKD come from the germline V gene. The CDR3 is 16 amino acids. As DNA, the CDR3 is TGTGCCTGTGACACCTGGGGTCCCTGGGACATCCGACAGATGTTTTTC. It translates to CACDTWGPWDIRQMFF.

On this clone: The TCRdb record carries a much larger clone's protein, which differs from this DNA's translation at residue 7; a read error is the likely cause, and the protein listed here is the DNA translation. The chain recombines TRDV2 with TRDJ1, with a tentative D call TRDD3 (6 bases). The J gene was not available in TCRdb and was assigned here by matching the DNA to germline segments. The germline gives CDR1 GEAIGNYY, CDR2 EKD. The CDR3 is 19 residues long. Trimming stripped 0 bases from V and 3 bases from J, with 25 bases between. The CDR3, as DNA: TGTGCCTGTGACACCGTCGACCTCGAGGGTGGGATAAGGGCCGATAAACTCATCTTT. Protein product: CACDTVDLEGGIRADKLIF.

This clone has just a few counts. The protein given by TCRdb reflects a much larger clone and differs at residue 13 from this DNA's translation, likely from a read error; the protein shown is the DNA's translation. This chain joins TRAV38-2/DV8 and TRDJ1; 8 bases align to TRDD2. The J gene comes from matching the DNA to germline here; TCRdb lacks it. Germline values: CDR1 TSESDYY, CDR2 QEAYKQQN. This CDR3 has 24 amino acids. The trim removed 1 base at V and 0 bases at J, leaving 29 bases unmatched. CDR3 in DNA: TGTGCTTATAGGAGCCCAGTAGGCCTTCCTATTACTAGGGGACGTTCTGTTTACACCGATAAACTCATCTTT. Its protein product is CAYRSPVGLPITRGRSVYTDKLIF.